In its sample, the clone carrying this T cell receptor (beta chain) was seen many times. These data belong to a study of neurological immune-mediated disorders. As for the cDNA, it was generated by 5'RACE with 10-nucleotide random UMIs. TCRdb fed the 5' RACE reads into MiXCR, producing one record per CDR3 protein. The table records 77,000 or so distinct CDR3 sequences, roughly 9% of them present only once. The sequenced sample consisted of PBMCs. The sequence was collected from a man in his forties or fifties in good health.

The CDR3 sequence: CASSQRQGAGSYNEQFF. The CDR3 nucleotides are TGCGCCAGCAGCCAAAGACAGGGGGCGGGCTCCTACAATGAGCAGTTCTTC. V and J are TRBV5-1 and TRBJ2-1; TRBD1 agrees at 10 bases. Trimming at V came to 4 bases and at J to 0 bases, leaving 7 bases not matched to a gene. CDR1 and CDR2 from the germline V gene are SGHRS and YFSETQ. The CDR3 runs to 17 residues.